This T cell receptor (beta chain) comes out of a study of PD-1 blockade in mismatch repair-deficient tumors (TCRdb year 2017). For the study in its entirety: Between late 2013 and September 2016, the trial enrolled about 93 consecutive patients with more than 10 mismatch repair-deficient cancer types, every one of whom had been previously treated and was progressing. Tumor-associated T cell clones were tracked in the peripheral blood of patients responding to PD-1 blockade by deep sequencing of TCR CDR3 regions.

As for this clone: Its antigen has not been determined. No quality values exist for individual bases; no much larger clone is one base distant.

What the work shows at the level of the full study, not this receptor alone: Clones residing in the tumor, which were often undetectable in blood before treatment, expanded quickly after pembrolizumab and then contracted, generally before radiologic responses.

Per the germline V gene, KGHSH is the CDR1 and LQKENI is the CDR2. V has 1 base trimmed and J has 9 bases trimmed; junction bases matching no gene number 2. From the cysteine through the phenylalanine, the CDR3 covers 14 amino acids. Only the CDR3 portion is preserved as DNA: 42 bases, with reading frame beginning at the first base. Mismatch repair deficiency in every enrolled patient was established by polymerase chain reaction or immunohistochemistry. TCR sequencing was performed for a few patients who responded to pembrolizumab therapy. The phase II trial prospectively evaluated PD-1 blockade with pembrolizumab in advanced mismatch repair-deficient cancers, independent of tissue of origin. Peripheral blood T cell samples were serially collected before and at multiple times after PD-1 blockade was started. Blood sampling times were reported as weeks after the first pembrolizumab dose. The library was prepared using the immunoSEQ multiplex PCR assay. TCRdb's version of the immuneACCESS table is confined to in-frame rearrangements and falls short of the full clone set. An unresolved V gene accounts for under half of the shortfall where checked; the remainder is of unknown origin. The sample profile shows almost 9,500 clones; more than 80% of them were found once. 0.85% to 1% of the sample lies in the top ten.

This sequence originates from an adult with mismatch repair-deficient cancer. The V and J genes are TRBV18 and TRBJ1-6, with 8 bases aligning to TRBD1. The sequences come from PBMCs, collected about 46 weeks after starting pembrolizumab. CDR3 loop: CASSPQDRASPLHF. The DNA sequence follows: TGTGCCAGCTCACCACAGGACAGGGCTTCACCCCTCCACTTT.